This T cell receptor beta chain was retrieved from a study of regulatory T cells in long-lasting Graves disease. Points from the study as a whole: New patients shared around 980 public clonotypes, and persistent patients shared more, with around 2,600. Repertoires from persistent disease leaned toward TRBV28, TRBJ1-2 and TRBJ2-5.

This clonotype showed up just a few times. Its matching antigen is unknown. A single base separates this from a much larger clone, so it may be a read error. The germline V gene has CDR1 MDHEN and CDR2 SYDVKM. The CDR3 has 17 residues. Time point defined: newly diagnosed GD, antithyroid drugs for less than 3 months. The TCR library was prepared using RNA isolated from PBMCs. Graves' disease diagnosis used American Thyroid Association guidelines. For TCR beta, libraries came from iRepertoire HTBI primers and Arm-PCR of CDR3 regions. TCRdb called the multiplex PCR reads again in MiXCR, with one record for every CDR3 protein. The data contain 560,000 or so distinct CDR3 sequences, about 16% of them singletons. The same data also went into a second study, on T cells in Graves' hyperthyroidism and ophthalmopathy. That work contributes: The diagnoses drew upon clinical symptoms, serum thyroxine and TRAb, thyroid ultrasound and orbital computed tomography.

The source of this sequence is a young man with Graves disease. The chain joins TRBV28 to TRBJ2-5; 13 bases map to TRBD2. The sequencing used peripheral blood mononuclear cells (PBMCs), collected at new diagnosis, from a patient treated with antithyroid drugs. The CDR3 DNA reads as TGTGCCAGCAGTTTTCTTTTCCGGACTAGCGGGAGCAATGAGCGGTTCTTC. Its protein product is CASSFLFRTSGSNERFF.